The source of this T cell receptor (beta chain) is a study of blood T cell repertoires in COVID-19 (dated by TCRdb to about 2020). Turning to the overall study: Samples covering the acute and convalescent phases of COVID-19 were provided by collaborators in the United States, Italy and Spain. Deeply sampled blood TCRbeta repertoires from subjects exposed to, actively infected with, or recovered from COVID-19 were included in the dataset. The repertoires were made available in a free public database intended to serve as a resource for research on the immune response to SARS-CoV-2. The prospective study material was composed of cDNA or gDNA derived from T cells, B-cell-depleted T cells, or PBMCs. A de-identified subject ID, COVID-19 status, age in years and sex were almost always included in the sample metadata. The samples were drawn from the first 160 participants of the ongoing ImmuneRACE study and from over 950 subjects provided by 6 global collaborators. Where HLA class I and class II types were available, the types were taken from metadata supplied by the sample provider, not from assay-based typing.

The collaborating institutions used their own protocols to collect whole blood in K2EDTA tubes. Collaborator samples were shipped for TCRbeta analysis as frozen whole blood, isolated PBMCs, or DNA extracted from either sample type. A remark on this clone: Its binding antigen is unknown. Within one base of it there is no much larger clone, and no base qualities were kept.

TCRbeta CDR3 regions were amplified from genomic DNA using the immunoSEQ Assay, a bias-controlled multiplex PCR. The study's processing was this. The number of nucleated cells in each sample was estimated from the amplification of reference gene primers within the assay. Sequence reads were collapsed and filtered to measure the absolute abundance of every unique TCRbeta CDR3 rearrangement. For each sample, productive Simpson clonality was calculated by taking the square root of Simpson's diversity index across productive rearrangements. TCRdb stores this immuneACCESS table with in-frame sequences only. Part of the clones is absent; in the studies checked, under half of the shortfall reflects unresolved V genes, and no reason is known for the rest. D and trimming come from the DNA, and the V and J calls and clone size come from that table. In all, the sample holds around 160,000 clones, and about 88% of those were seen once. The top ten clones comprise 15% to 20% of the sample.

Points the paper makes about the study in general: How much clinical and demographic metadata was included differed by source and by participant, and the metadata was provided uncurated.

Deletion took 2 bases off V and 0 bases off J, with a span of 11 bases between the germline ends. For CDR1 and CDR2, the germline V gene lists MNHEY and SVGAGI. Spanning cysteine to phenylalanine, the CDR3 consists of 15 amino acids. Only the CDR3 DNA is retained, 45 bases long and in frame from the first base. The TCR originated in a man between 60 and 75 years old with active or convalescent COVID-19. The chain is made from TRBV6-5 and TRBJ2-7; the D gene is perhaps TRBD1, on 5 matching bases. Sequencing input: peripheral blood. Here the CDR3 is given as CASSYQGLLSYEQYF. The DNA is TGTGCCAGCAGTTACCAGGGATTACTCTCCTACGAGCAGTACTTC.